Listed below are T cell receptor beta chains from one sample, sequenced in a study of PD-1 blockade in classical Hodgkin lymphoma. Here immunoSEQ multiplex PCR was the method, and the copy in TCRdb shows in-frame clones only, minus some. There are over 75,000 clones in the sample; less than 95% occur only once, and under 3.5% lies in the top ten. The specimen comprised peripheral blood mononuclear cells (PBMCs), sampled before the fourth cycle of nivolumab. Receptor source: a human donor with classical Hodgkin lymphoma. Each CDR3 is given with its conserved first and last residue. D genes are given only for firm matches. A clone size is listed for some rows: how often the clone was seen (once, few, many), or a class if it is expanded.

TRBV5-8	TRBJ1-5	.	.	TGTGCCAGCAGCTTCCAGGGGACCAATCAGCCCCAGCATTTT	CASSFQGTNQPQHF
TRBV6-5	TRBJ2-3	once	TRBD1	TGTGCCAGCAGTCTCGGACAGGGGGGCGCAGATACGCAGTATTTT	CASSLGQGGADTQYF
TRBV7-8	TRBJ1-2	few	.	TGTGCCAGCAGCTTAGGTCGAATCTCGCCTTATGGCTACACCTTC	CASSLGRISPYGYTF
TRBV5-6	TRBJ2-7	.	.	TGTGCCAGCAGCTTCATTCAGTCACCCTACGAGCAGTACTTC	CASSFIQSPYEQYF
TRBV6-5	TRBJ1-6	.	.	TGTGCCAGCAGTGATTGGCAGGATAATTCACCCCTCCACTTT	CASSDWQDNSPLHF
TRBV7-2	TRBJ2-3	.	.	TGTGCCAGCAGCCCCGCCACAGATACGCAGTATTTT	CASSPATDTQYF
TRBV5-1	TRBJ1-2	.	.	TGCGCCAGCAGCCTAGTTGGTGGCTCAGGTGGCTACACCTTC	CASSLVGGSGGYTF
TRBV7-2	TRBJ2-1	once	TRBD1	TGTGCCAGCAGCTCTACAGGGGGGAATGAGCAGTTCTTC	CASSSTGGNEQFF
TRBV6-5	TRBJ1-1	.	.	TGTGCCAGCAGTTACCAAGGGGGGAACACTGAAGCTTTCTTT	CASSYQGGNTEAFF
TRBV27	TRBJ1-4	.	.	TGTGCCAGCAGTTGGGCAGGAAATGAAAAACTGTTTTTT	CASSWAGNEKLFF
TRBV7-9	TRBJ1-2	.	.	TGTGCCAGCAGCCTTGGGTCGCATAACTATGGCTACACCTTC	CASSLGSHNYGYTF
TRBV30	TRBJ2-7	.	.	TGTGCCTGGAGTTGGAGGGGGTGGGAGCAGTACTTC	CAWSWRGWEQYF
TRBV6-6	TRBJ2-7	.	.	TGTGCCAGCAGCAGACTGATGGGCTACGAGCAGTACTTC	CASSRLMGYEQYF
TRBV6-1	TRBJ1-2	.	.	TGTGCCAGCAGCCTGGGGGGGAACGGAGCTTATGGCTACACCTTC	CASSLGGNGAYGYTF
TRBV4-2	TRBJ1-3	.	.	TGTGCCAGCAGCCAAGTCGGGTTTTTCTCTGGAAACACCATATATTTT	CASSQVGFFSGNTIYF
TRBV4-1	TRBJ2-1	.	.	TGCGCCAGCAGCCAAGCCGGTGAGCAGTTCTTC	CASSQAGEQFF
TRBV19	TRBJ2-3	.	TRBD2	TGTGCCAGTAGTATCTCCTTAGCGGGGGCCTTTAGCACAGATACGCAGTATTTT	CASSISLAGAFSTDTQYF
TRBV15	TRBJ1-1	.	.	TGTGCCACCAGCGTGAAGGGAGGGGGTACTGAAGCTTTCTTT	CATSVKGGGTEAFF
TRBV7-2	TRBJ1-1	.	TRBD1	TGTGCCAGCAGCTCACAACCGGGACAGGCCACTGAAGCTTTCTTT	CASSSQPGQATEAFF
TRBV5-1	TRBJ2-6	.	.	TGCGCCAGCAGCTTGAGCTCTGGGGCCAACGTCCTGACTTTC	CASSLSSGANVLTF
TRBV11-2	TRBJ1-1	.	.	TGTGCCAGCAGCTTAGACAGGGTAATCACTGAAGCTTTCTTT	CASSLDRVITEAFF
TRBV4-2	TRBJ2-7	.	.	TGTGCCAGCAGCCTCCGGACAGCTAACTACGAGCAGTACTTC	CASSLRTANYEQYF
TRBV28	TRBJ1-1	.	TRBD1	TGTGCCAGCAGTTTTTCTCAGGGGGCCCACACTGAAGCTTTCTTT	CASSFSQGAHTEAFF
TRBV30	TRBJ1-2	few	TRBD1	TGTGCCTGGAGTTATTTGGACAGGAACTATGGCTACACCTTC	CAWSYLDRNYGYTF
TRBV30	TRBJ1-2	.	.	TGTGCCTGGAGTGGACAGGCGGACTATGGCTACACCTTC	CAWSGQADYGYTF
TRBV28	TRBJ1-6	few	.	TGTGCCAGCAGTTTCGGGACGTCGGTTAGGCCCCTCCACTTT	CASSFGTSVRPLHF